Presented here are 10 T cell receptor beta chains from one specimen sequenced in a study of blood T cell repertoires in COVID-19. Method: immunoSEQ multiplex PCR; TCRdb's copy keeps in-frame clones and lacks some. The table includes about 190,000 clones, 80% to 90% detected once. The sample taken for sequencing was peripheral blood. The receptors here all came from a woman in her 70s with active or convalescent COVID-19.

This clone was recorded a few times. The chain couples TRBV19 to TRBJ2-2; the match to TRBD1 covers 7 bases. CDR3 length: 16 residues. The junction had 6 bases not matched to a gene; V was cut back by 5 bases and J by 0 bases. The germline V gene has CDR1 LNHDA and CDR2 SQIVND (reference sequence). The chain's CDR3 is CASSVLGTANTGELFF. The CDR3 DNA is TGTGCCAGTAGTGTACTTGGGACAGCGAACACCGGGGAGCTGTTTTTT.

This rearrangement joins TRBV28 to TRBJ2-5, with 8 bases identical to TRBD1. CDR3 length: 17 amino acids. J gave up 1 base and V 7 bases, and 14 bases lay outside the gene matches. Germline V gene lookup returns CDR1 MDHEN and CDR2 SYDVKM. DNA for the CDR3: TGTGCCAGCAAAACTGGGGCAGGGGGCTCGGGCCAAGAGACCCAGTACTTC. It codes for CASKTGAGGSGQETQYF.

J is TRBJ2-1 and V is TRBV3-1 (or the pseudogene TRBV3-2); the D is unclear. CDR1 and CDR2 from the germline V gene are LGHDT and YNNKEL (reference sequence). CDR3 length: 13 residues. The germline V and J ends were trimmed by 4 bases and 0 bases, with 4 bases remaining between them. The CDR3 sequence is CASSLSSYNEQFF. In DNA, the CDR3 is TGTGCCAGCAGCCTCAGCTCCTACAATGAGCAGTTCTTC.

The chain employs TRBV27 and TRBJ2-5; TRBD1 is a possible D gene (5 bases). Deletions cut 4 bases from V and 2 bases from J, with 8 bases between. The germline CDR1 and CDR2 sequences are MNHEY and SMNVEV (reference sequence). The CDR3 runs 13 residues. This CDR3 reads CASSWSGQETQYF. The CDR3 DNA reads TGTGCCAGCAGTTGGTCAGGGCAAGAGACCCAGTACTTC.

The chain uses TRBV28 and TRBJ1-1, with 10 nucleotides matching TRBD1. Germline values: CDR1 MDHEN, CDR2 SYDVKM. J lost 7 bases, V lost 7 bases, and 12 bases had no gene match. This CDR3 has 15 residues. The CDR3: CASIPSWTGGDEAFF. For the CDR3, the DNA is TGTGCCAGCATCCCTTCGTGGACAGGGGGGGATGAAGCTTTCTTT.

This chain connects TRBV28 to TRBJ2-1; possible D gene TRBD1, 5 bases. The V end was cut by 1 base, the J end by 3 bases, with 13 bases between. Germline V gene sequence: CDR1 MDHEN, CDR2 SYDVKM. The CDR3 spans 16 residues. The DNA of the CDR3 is TGTGCCAGCAGTTTATTTGGGGCTGGGAACTACAATGAGCAGTTCTTC. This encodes CASSLFGAGNYNEQFF.

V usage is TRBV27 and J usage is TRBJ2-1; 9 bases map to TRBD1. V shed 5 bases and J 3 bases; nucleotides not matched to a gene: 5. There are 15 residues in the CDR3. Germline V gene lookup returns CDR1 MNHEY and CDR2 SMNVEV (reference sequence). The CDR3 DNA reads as TGTGCCAGCAGTCCGACAGGGGGGTTCTACAATGAGCAGTTCTTC. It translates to CASSPTGGFYNEQFF.

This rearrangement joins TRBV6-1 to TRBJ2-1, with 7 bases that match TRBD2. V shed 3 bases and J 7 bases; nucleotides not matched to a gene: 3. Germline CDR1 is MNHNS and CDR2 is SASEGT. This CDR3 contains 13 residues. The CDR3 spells CASSESGGNEQFF. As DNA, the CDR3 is TGTGCCAGCAGTGAGTCGGGGGGTAATGAGCAGTTCTTC.

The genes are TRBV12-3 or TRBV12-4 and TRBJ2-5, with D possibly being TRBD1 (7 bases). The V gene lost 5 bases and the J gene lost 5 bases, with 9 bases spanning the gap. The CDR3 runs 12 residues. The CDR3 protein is CASSPGGETQYF. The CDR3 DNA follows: TGTGCCAGCAGTCCAGGGGGGGAGACCCAGTACTTC.

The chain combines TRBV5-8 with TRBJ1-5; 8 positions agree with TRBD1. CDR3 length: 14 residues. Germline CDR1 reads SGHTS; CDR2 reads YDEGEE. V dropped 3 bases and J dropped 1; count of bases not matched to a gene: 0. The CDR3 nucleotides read TGTGCCAGCAGCTGGACAGGGAGCAATCAGCCCCAGCATTTT. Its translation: CASSWTGSNQPQHF.